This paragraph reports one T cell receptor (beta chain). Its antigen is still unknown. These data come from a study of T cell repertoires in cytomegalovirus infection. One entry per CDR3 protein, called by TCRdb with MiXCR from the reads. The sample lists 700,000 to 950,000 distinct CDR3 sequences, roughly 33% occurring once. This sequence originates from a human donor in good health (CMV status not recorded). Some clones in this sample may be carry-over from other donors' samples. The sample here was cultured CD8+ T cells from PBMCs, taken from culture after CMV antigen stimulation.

This CDR3 is CASSLEFQEALNIQYF. The CDR3 bases are TGTGCCAGCAGCTTAGAATTTCAGGAGGCGCTAAACATTCAGTACTTC. V and J are TRBV7-2 and TRBJ2-4; perhaps TRBD2 as D (5 bases). The V end lost 1 base, the J end lost 6 bases, and 16 bases lay between the germline ends. There are 16 residues in the CDR3. The germline V gene has CDR1 SGHTA and CDR2 FQGNSA.